The entry below describes one T cell receptor (beta chain). Antigen specificity is unknown. Germline V gene data show CDR1 as SGHRS and CDR2 as YFSETQ. This CDR3 spans 13 amino acids. V lost 4 bases and J lost 4; bases outside the gene matches: 2. The repertoire was sequenced with immunoSEQ multiplex PCR; TCRdb's copy has only in-frame clones and lacks some. This sample has roughly 100,000 clones, with 90% found just once. The sample originates from a study of glioma-infiltrating T cells after dendritic cell vaccination. Whole-study results and caveats: Few patients contributed both blood and tumor specimens.

Regarding time point: after dendritic cell vaccination, including at tumor progression/relapse. The sequences come from blood, collected after dendritic cell vaccination. V usage is TRBV5-1 and J usage is TRBJ2-3; 8 bases are a match to TRBD1. The source of this sequence is a human donor with glioblastoma. CDR3 in amino acids: CASSPGGSDTQYF. The CDR3, as DNA: TGCGCCAGCAGCCCAGGGGGCTCAGATACGCAGTATTTT.